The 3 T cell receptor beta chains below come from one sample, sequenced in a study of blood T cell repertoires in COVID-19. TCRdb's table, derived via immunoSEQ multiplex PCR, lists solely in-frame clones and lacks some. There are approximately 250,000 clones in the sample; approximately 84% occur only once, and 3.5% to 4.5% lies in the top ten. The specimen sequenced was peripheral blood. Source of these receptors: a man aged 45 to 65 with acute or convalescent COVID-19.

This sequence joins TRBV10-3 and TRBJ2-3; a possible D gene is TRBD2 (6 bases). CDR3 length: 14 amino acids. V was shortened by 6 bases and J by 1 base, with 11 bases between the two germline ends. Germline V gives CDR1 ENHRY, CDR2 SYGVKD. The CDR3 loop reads CAISPGVGTDTQYF. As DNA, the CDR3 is TGTGCCATCAGCCCGGGAGTGGGCACAGATACGCAGTATTTT.

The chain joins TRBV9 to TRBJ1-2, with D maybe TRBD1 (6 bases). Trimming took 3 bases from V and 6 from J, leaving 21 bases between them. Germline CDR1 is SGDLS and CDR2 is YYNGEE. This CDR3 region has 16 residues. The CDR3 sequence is CASSDPRQVAGDGYTF. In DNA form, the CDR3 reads TGTGCCAGCAGCGACCCTAGACAGGTCGCGGGGGATGGCTACACCTTC.

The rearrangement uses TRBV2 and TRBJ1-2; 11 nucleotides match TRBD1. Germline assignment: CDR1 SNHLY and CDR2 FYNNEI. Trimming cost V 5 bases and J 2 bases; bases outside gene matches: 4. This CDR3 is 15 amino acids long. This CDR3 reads CASSLGTGGNYGYTF. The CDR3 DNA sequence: TGTGCCAGCAGTTTGGGGACAGGGGGAAACTATGGCTACACCTTC.